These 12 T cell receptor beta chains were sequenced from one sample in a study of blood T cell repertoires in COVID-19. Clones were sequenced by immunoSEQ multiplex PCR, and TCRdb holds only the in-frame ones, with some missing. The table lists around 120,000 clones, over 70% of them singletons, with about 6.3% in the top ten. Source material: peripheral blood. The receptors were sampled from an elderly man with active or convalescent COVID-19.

The CDR3 loop is CASSPLASGGSGAQYF. Here the CDR3 DNA reads TGTGCCAGCAGCCCTCTTGCTAGCGGGGGTTCCGGGGCCCAGTACTTC. The J gene is TRBJ2-5, the V gene TRBV5-4; 10 bases match TRBD2. Losses at the gene ends were 4 bases for V and 9 bases for J; bases not matched to a gene: 15. Germline V gives CDR1 SGHNT, CDR2 YYREEE (reference sequence). This CDR3 is built from 16 residues.

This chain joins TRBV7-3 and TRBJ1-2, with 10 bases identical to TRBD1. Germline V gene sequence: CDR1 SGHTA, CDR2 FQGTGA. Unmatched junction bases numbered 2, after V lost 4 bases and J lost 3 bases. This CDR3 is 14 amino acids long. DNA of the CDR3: TGTGCCAGCAGCTCAGGGACAGGGGACTATGGCTACACCTTC. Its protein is CASSSGTGDYGYTF.

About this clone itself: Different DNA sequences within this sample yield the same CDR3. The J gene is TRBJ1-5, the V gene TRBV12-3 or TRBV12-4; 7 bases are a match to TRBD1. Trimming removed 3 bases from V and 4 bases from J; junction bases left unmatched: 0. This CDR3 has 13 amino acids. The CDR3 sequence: CASSLGQNQPQHF. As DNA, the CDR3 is TGTGCCAGCAGTTTGGGACAGAATCAGCCCCAGCATTTT.

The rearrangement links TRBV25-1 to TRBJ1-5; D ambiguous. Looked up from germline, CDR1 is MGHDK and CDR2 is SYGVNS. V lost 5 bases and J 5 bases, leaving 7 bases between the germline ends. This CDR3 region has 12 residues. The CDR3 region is CASSTRYQPQHF. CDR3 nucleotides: TGTGCCAGCAGTACGAGGTATCAGCCCCAGCATTTT. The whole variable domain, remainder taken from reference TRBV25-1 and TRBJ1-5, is EADIYQTPRYLVIGTGKKITLECSQTMGHDKMYWYQQDPGMELHLIHYSYGVNSTEKGDLSSESTVSRIRTEHFPLTLESARPSHTSQYLCASSTRYQPQHFGDGTRLSIL.

Here the CDR3 reads CASSAPSGNSPLHF. The CDR3 region has the DNA TGTGCCAGCAGCGCGCCGTCGGGTAATTCACCCCTCCACTTT. The chain recombines TRBV5-4 with TRBJ1-6; D is uncertain. Germline values: CDR1 SGHNT, CDR2 YYREEE (reference sequence). CDR3 size: 14 residues. Trimming took off 4 bases at V and 6 bases at J, with 11 bases between the two ends. Full variable domain (remainder filled in from reference TRBV5-4 and TRBJ1-6): ETGVTQSPTHLIKTRGQQVTLRCSSQSGHNTVSWYQQALGQGPQFIFQYYREEENGRGNFPPRFSGLQFPNYSSELNVNALELDDSALYLCASSAPSGNSPLHFGNGTRLTVT.

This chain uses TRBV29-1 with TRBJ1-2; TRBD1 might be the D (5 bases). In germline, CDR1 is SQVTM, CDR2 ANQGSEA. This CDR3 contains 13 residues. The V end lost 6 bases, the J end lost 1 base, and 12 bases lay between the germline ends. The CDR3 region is CSVSGDFNYGYTF. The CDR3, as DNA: TGCAGCGTATCCGGGGACTTTAACTATGGCTACACCTTC. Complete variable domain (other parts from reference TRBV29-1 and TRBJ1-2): SAVISQKPSRDICQRGTSLTIQCQVDSQVTMMFWYRQQPGQSLTLIATANQGSEATYESGFVIDKFPISRPNLTFSTLTVSNMSPEDSSIYLCSVSGDFNYGYTFGSGTRLTVV.

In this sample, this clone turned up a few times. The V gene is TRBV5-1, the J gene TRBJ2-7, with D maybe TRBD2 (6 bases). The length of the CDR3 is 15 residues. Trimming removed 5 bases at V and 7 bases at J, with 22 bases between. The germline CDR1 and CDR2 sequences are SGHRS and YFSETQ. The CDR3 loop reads CASSPLDSGRGEQYF. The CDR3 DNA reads TGCGCCAGCAGTCCCCTAGATAGCGGACGGGGGGAGCAGTACTTC.

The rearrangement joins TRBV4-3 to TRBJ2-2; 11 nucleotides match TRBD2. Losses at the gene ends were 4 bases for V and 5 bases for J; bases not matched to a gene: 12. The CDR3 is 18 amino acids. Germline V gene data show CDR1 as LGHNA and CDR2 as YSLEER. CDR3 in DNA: TGCGCCAGCAGCCGGGGGACTAGCGGTCAAGCGGGGACCGGGGAGCTGTTTTTT. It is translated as CASSRGTSGQAGTGELFF.

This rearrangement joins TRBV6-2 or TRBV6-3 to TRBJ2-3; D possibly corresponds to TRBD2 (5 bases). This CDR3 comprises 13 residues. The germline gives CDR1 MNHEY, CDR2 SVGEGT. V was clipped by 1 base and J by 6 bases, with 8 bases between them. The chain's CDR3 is CASSYWETDTQYF. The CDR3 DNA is TGTGCCAGCAGTTACTGGGAGACCGATACGCAGTATTTT.

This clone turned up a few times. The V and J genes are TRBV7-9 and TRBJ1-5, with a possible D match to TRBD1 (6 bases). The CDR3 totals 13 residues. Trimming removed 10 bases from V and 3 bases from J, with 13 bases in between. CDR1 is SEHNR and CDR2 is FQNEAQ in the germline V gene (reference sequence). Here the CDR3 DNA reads TGTGCCACCCAGGGACAAAACAATCAGCCCCAGCATTTT. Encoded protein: CATQGQNNQPQHF.

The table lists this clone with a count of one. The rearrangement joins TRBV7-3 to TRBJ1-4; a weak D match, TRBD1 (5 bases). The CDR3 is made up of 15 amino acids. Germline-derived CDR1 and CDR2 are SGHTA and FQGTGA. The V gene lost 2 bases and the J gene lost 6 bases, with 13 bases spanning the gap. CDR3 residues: CASSLGQGRHEKLFF. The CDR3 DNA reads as TGTGCCAGCAGCTTAGGGCAGGGAAGACATGAAAAACTGTTTTTT.

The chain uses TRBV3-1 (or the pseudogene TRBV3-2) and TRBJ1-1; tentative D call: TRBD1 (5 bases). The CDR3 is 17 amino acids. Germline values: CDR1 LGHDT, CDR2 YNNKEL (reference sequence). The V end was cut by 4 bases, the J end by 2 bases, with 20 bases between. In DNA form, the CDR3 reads TGTGCCAGCAGCCGGTTGACCGCAGGGTGGCGAAACACTGAAGCTTTCTTT. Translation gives CASSRLTAGWRNTEAFF.